This TCR beta chain was sequenced in a study of blood T cell repertoires in COVID-19 (dated by TCRdb to 2019 to 2021). Study-wide context: Samples from collaborators originated in the United States, Italy and Spain and spanned both the acute and convalescent phases of COVID-19. The material from the prospective study consisted of cDNA or gDNA derived from T cells, B-cell-depleted T cells, or PBMCs. Where available, HLA class I and class II types were taken from metadata supplied by the sample provider and were not determined by assay-based typing. The repertoires were made available in a free public database intended to serve as a resource for research on the immune response to SARS-CoV-2. The sample metadata nearly always contained a de-identified subject ID, COVID-19 status, age in years and sex. The samples were drawn from two sources: the first 160 participants of the ongoing ImmuneRACE study, and 950 to 1,500 subjects contributed by 6 global collaborators. Deeply sampled blood TCRbeta repertoires from subjects exposed to, actively infected with, or recovered from COVID-19 were included in the dataset.

Here is what the overall study found, with its caveats: Clinical and demographic metadata were provided uncurated, with the amount varying by source and participant.

TCRbeta CDR3 regions were amplified from genomic DNA using the immunoSEQ Assay, a bias-controlled multiplex PCR. From the authors' description of their analysis: Within the assay, amplification of reference gene primers was used to estimate how many nucleated cells each sample contained. To quantify the absolute abundance of each unique TCRbeta CDR3 rearrangement, sequence reads were collapsed and filtered. For each sample, productive Simpson clonality was calculated by taking the square root of Simpson's diversity index across productive rearrangements. TCRdb limited this immuneACCESS table to in-frame rearrangements with V and J called. A share of clones is missing; checked studies link under half to unresolved V genes, and the rest is unexplained. That table furnishes V, J and clone size, whereas the DNA furnished D and trimming. The table for this sample lists about 220,000 clones; about four fifths of them were counted only once. The ten largest clones add up to more than 3% of the sample.

Comment on this clone: What this receptor recognizes is not known. Base qualities are not provided; no much larger clone lies one nucleotide away.

Per the germline V gene, MNHEY is the CDR1 and SVGEGT is the CDR2. Unmatched junction bases come to 4, with V trimmed by 4 bases and J by 4 bases. The cysteine opens and the phenylalanine closes a CDR3 of 14 amino acids. Only CDR3 DNA remains: 42 bases, in frame from the first base. Participants in the prospective study were enrolled through a virtual design, were aged roughly 18 to 90 years, and lived in some 24 United States geographic areas. To assign participants to cohorts, the prospective study relied on clinical history that participants themselves reported in a screening survey and a study questionnaire. ImmuneRACE Cohort 3 recovered participants were defined by two consecutive negative NP/OP PCR tests, healthcare professional clearance, or symptom resolution. In the prospective study, whole blood, serum and a nasopharyngeal or oropharyngeal swab were collected from each participant by mobile phlebotomists. Additional blood draws and questionnaires over a 2-month period could optionally be provided by prospective study participants. Before DNA extraction, prospective study blood samples were shipped either frozen or at room temperature.

Sequencing was done on a sample of PBMCs or T cells enriched from blood (not recorded which). The sequence joins TRBV6-2 or TRBV6-3 to TRBJ1-5, with 7 middle bases fitting TRBD1. This TCR was sampled from a woman aged 55-75 years who had recovered from COVID-19. The CDR3 reads as follows: CASSWAGGNQPQHF. The sequenced DNA is TGTGCCAGCAGTTGGGCAGGGGGAAATCAGCCCCAGCATTTT.